This TCR beta chain was retrieved from a study of OX40 agonist ivuxolimab in advanced cancers. The wider study: Under the entry rules, prior anti-PD-1, anti-PD-L1 or anti-CTLA-4 therapy was allowed, and around 36% had some. Partial responses occurred in three patients (one hepatocellular carcinoma, two cutaneous melanoma). Study-wide results and limits: The antigens recognized by the expanded peripheral T cells, that is their antigen specificity, were not determined.

The data were produced by immunoSEQ multiplex PCR, yet TCRdb's version contains in-frame clones alone and is incomplete. The sample records fewer than 95,000 clones, around nine tenths being singletons. In the case of this clone: Its antigen is unknown.

Blood samples were obtained at baseline, cycle 4 day 1, and cycle 7 day 1. Sequenced here: CD4+ or CD8+ T cells sorted from blood, sampled in a trial of the OX40 agonist ivuxolimab. The clonotype was recovered from an adult with an advanced solid tumor such as melanoma, head and neck, liver or kidney cancer.

The CDR3 DNA reads as TGTGCCAGCCGACTTTTGACAGGGGTCACCGGGGAGCTGTTTTTT. Its translation: CASRLLTGVTGELFF. The chain couples TRBV2 to TRBJ2-2, with 8 bases matching TRBD1. Unmatched junction bases numbered 9, after V lost 8 bases and J lost 4 bases. CDR3 length: 15 residues. CDR1 and CDR2 (germline): SNHLY, FYNNEI.